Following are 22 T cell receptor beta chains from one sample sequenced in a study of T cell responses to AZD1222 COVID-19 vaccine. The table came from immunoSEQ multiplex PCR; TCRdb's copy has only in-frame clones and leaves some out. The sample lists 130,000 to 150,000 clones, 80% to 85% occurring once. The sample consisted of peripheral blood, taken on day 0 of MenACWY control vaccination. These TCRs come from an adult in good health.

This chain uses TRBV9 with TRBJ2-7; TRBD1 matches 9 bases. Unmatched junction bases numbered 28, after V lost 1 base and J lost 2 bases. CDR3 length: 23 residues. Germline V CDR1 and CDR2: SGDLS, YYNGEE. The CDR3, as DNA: TGTGCCAGCAGCGTATATCCGGGACATACTAAGGAACGGGACAGGGAATTGCCCTACGAGCAGTACGTC. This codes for CASSVYPGHTKERDRELPYEQYV.

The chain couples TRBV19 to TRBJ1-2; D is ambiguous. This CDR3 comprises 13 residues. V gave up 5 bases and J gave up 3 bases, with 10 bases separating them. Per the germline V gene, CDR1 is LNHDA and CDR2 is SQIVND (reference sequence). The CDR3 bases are TGTGCCAGTAGTCCATTGGTGGACTATGGCTACACCTTC. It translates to CASSPLVDYGYTF.

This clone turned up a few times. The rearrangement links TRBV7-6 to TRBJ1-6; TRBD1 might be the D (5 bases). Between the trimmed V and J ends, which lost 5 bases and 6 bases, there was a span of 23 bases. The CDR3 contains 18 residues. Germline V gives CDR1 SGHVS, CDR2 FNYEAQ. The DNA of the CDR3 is TGTGCCAGCAGCCCCGGTTTTGGAGGGGCGCTGTCTAATTCACCCCTCCACTTT. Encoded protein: CASSPGFGGALSNSPLHF.

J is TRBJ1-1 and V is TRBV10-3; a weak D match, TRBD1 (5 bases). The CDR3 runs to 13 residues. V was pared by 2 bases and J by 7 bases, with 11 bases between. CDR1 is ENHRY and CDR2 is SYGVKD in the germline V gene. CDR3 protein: CAISEPGGLEAFF. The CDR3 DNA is TGTGCCATCAGTGAGCCGGGGGGTCTTGAAGCTTTCTTT.

In DNA, the CDR3 is TGTGCCAGCAGCTTGGGGGGGGGACTACAGGAGACCCAGTACTTC. Its protein is CASSLGGGLQETQYF. J is TRBJ2-5 and V is TRBV5-4; 7 bases map to TRBD2. The germline V gene has CDR1 SGHNT and CDR2 YYREEE (reference sequence). J lost 5 bases, V lost 0 bases, and 7 bases had no gene match. This CDR3 spans 15 amino acids.

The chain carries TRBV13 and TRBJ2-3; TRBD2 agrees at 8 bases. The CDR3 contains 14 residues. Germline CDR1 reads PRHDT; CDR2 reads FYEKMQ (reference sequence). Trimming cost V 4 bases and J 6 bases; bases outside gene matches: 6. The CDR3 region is CASSSAGGRDTQYF. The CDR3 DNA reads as TGTGCCAGCAGCTCCGCGGGGGGCCGCGATACGCAGTATTTT.

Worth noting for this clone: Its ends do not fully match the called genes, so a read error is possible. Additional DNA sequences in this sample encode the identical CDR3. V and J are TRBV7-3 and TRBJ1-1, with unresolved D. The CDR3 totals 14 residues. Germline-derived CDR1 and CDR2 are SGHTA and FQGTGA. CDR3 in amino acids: CASSLTTANTEAFF. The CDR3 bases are TGTGCCAGCAGTTTAACCACCGCGAACACTGAAGCTTTCTTT.

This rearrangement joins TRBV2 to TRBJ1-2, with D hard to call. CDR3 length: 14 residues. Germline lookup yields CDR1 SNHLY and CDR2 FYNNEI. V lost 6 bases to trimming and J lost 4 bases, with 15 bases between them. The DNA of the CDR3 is TGTGCCAGCAGCCAAGAGGGAACCTCCTATGGCTACACCTTC. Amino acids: CASSQEGTSYGYTF.

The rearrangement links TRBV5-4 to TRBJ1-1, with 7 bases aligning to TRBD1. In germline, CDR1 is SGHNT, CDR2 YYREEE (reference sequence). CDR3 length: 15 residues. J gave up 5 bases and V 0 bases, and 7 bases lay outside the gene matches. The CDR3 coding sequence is TGTGCCAGCAGCTTGGGTGGAGGGGGCAGGACTGAAGCTTTCTTT. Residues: CASSLGGGGRTEAFF. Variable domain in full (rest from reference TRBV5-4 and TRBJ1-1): ETGVTQSPTHLIKTRGQQVTLRCSSQSGHNTVSWYQQALGQGPQFIFQYYREEENGRGNFPPRFSGLQFPNYSSELNVNALELDDSALYLCASSLGGGGRTEAFFGQGTRLTVV.

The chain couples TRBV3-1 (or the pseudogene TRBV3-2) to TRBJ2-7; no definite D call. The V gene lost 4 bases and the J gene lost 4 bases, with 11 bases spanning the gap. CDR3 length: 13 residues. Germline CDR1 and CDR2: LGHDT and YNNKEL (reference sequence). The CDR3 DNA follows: TGTGCCAGCAGCCGGTATCAGGCGTACGAGCAGTACTTC. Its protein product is CASSRYQAYEQYF.

The CDR3: CASSPRTPKNSGANVLTF. The CDR3 DNA reads as TGTGCCAGCTCACCAAGGACACCGAAAAACTCTGGGGCCAACGTCCTGACTTTC. The V and J genes are TRBV18 and TRBJ2-6, with D maybe TRBD1 (5 bases). The CDR3 has 18 residues. Germline V gene sequence: CDR1 KGHSH, CDR2 LQKENI. V lost 2 bases, J lost 0 bases, and 14 bases lay in between.

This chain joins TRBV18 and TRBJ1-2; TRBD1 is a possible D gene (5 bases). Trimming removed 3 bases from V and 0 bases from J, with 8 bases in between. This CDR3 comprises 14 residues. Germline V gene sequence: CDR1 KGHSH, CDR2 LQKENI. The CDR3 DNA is TGTGCCAGCTCACCGGACAACTCTAACTATGGCTACACCTTC. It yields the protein CASSPDNSNYGYTF.

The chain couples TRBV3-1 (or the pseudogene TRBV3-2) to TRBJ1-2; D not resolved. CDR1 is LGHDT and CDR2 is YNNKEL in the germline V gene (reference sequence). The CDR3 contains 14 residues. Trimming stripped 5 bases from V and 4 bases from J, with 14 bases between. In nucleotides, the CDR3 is TGTGCCAGCAGCTTCTTCGGGCAGCGCTATGGCTACACCTTC. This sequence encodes CASSFFGQRYGYTF.

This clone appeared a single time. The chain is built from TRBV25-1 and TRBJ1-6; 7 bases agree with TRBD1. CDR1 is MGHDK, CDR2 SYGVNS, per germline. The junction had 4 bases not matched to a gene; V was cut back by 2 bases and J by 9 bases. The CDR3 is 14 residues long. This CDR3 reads CASSEDRVGSPLHF. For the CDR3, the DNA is TGTGCCAGCAGTGAAGACAGGGTGGGTTCACCCCTCCACTTT.

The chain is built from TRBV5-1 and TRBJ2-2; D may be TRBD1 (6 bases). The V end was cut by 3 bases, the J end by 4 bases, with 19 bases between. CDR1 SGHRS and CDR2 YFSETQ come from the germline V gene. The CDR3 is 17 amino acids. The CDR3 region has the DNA TGCGCCAGCAGCTCGGGACATTACATATCGGGCACCGGGGAGCTGTTTTTT. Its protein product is CASSSGHYISGTGELFF.

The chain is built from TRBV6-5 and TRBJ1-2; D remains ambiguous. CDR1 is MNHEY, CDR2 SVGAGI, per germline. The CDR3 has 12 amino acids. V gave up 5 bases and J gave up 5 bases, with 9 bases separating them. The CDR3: CASSTGEYGYTF. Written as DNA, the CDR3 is TGTGCCAGCAGTACCGGAGAGTATGGCTACACCTTC.

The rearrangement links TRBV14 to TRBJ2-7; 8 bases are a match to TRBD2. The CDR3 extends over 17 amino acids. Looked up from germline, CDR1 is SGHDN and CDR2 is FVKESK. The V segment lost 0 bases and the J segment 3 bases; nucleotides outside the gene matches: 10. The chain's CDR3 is CASSQEWRAGANYEQYF. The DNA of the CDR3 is TGTGCCAGCAGCCAAGAATGGCGAGCGGGGGCCAACTACGAGCAGTACTTC.

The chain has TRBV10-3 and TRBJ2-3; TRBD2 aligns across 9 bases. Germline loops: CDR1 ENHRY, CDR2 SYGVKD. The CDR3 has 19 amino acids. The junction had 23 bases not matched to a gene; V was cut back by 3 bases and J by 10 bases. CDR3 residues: CAISDDKGAGGPQWEAQYF. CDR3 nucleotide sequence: TGTGCCATCAGTGACGACAAGGGCGCGGGGGGGCCCCAGTGGGAGGCGCAGTATTTT.

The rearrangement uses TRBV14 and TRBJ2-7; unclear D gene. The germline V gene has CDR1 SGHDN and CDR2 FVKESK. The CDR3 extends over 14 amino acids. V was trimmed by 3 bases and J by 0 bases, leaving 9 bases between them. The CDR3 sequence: CASSHFDFSYEQYF. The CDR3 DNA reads TGTGCCAGCAGCCATTTTGATTTCTCCTACGAGCAGTACTTC.

CDR3 bases: TGTGCCAGCAGTTTCCGGGGCTACGAGCAGTACGTC. Amino acid sequence: CASSFRGYEQYV. V is TRBV6-6 and J is TRBJ2-7, with D tentatively TRBD2 (5 bases). The CDR3 has 12 residues. Trimming cost V 4 bases and J 3 bases, with 7 bases left between them. Germline CDR1 and CDR2: MNHNY and SVGAGI (reference sequence).

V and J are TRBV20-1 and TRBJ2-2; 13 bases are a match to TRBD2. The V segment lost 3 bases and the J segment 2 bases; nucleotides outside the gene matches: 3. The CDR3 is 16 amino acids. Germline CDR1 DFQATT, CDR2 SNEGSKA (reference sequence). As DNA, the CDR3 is TGCAGTGCTAGTAGACTAGCGGGGGGAAACACCGGGGAGCTGTTTTTT. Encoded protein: CSASRLAGGNTGELFF.

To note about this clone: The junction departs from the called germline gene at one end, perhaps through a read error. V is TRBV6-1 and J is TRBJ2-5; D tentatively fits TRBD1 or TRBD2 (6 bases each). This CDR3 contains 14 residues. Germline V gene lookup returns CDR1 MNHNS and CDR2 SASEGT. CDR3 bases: TGTGCCAGCAGTGAGGAGACTAGAGACAGGCAACCTCACTTC. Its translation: CASSEETRDRQPHF.